The rows below give T cell receptor beta chains drawn from one sample of a study of blood T cell repertoires in COVID-19. Some clones are missing from TCRdb's copy, which holds only in-frame ones; the method was immunoSEQ multiplex PCR. There are under 30,000 clones in the sample; approximately 89% occur only once, and approximately 19% lies in the top ten. Sequencing was performed on peripheral blood. These receptors came from a human donor in a cohort sampled during active COVID-19. CDR3s include the opening cysteine and the closing phenylalanine or tryptophan. For some rows the clone size is stated as once, few or many, or as a class when expanded; others skip it.

size | V | CDR3
NA | TRBV30 | CAWSTGAYEQYF
NA | TRBV28 | CASSPGGQDSYEQYF
NA | TRBV12-3/TRBV12-4 | CASNTGGNTEAFF
once | TRBV11-1 | CASSPDRNYGYTF
NA | TRBV28 | CASIEGGLAHDEQFF
once | TRBV7-2 | CASSRGLAGAGPQETQYF
NA | TRBV6-2/TRBV6-3 | CASSAWTGGDYEQYF
NA | TRBV14 | CASSQFYDPRGTEAFF
NA | TRBV5-1 | CASSLLDIANYGYTF
NA | TRBV29-1 | CSVGVRAHEQFF
medium-sized | TRBV9 | CASSAVTGELFF
NA | TRBV7-8 | CASSLPGQGLNNEQFF